The 16 T cell receptor beta chains given below trace back to one sample, sequenced in a study of control samples from healthy donors and cancer patients. Assay used: immunoSEQ multiplex PCR; TCRdb lists only in-frame clones, some missing. The sample includes about 410,000 clones, 90% seen only once; the top ten take approximately 6.3%. Material for sequencing was PBMCs. All receptors come from a man aged 35 to 55 with head and neck cancer.

V usage is TRBV27 and J usage is TRBJ1-5; no definite D call. Germline CDR1 reads MNHEY; CDR2 reads SMNVEV (reference sequence). This CDR3 has 15 residues. V lost 3 bases and J 3 bases, leaving 12 bases between the germline ends. The CDR3 here is CASSFSSLANQPQHF. As DNA, the CDR3 is TGTGCCAGCAGTTTCTCCTCCCTTGCCAATCAGCCCCAGCATTTT.

This clone has only one observation. V gene TRBV5-6 combines with J gene TRBJ2-7; unclear D gene. Germline values: CDR1 SGHDT, CDR2 YYEEEE. The V end was cut by 0 bases, the J end by 6 bases, with 7 bases between. The CDR3 is made up of 12 amino acids. The CDR3: CASSLAKGEQYF. In DNA form, the CDR3 reads TGTGCCAGCAGCTTGGCTAAGGGCGAGCAGTACTTC.

The rearrangement uses TRBV6-5 and TRBJ2-7, with TRBD1 matching 8 bases. Germline trimming cut 5 bases from V and 5 bases from J; bases unmatched to any gene: 8. Germline CDR1 MNHEY, CDR2 SVGAGI. This CDR3 region has 14 residues. CDR3 nucleotide sequence: TGTGCCAGCAGTCAGATGGGACAGGTTGACGAGCAGTACTTC. It specifies CASSQMGQVDEQYF.

Worth noting for this clone: The sample has other DNA sequences that encode this CDR3 too. The chain links TRBV6-5 to TRBJ1-5; D not resolved. V lost 7 bases and J 0 bases, leaving 10 bases between the germline ends. CDR1 and CDR2 from the germline V gene are MNHEY and SVGAGI. The CDR3 is 14 amino acids. DNA of the CDR3: TGTGCCAGCACCGGACGGAATAGCAATCAGCCCCAGCATTTT. Translation: CASTGRNSNQPQHF.

The chain is built from TRBV6-5 and TRBJ2-1, with D tentatively TRBD2 (6 bases). CDR3 length equals 15 residues. Trimming shortened V by 2 bases and J by 6 bases, and 14 bases separated the two germline ends. The germline V gene encodes CDR1 MNHEY and CDR2 SVGAGI. CDR3 in DNA: TGTGCCAGCAGTTACGTAGCGGAACTGTGCAATGAGCAGTTCTTC. Translated, it gives CASSYVAELCNEQFF.

This chain links TRBV30 with TRBJ2-7; D gene unclear. Trimming shortened V by 3 bases and J by 0 bases, and 12 bases separated the two germline ends. CDR1 and CDR2 (germline): GTSNPN, SVGIG (reference sequence). CDR3 length: 14 amino acids. The CDR3 loop reads CAWSSPFSSYEQYF. CDR3 sequence (DNA): TGTGCCTGGAGCTCACCTTTTAGCTCCTACGAGCAGTACTTC. The full variable domain, rest sourced from reference TRBV30 and TRBJ2-7, is SQTIHQWPATLVQPVGSPLSLECTVEGTSNPNLYWYRQAAGRGLQLLFYSVGIGQISSEVPQNLSASRPQDRQFILSSKKLLLSDSGFYLCAWSSPFSSYEQYFGPGTRLTVT.

The V call is TRBV5-1, the J call TRBJ2-3, with 7 bases fitting TRBD2. The CDR3 contains 14 residues. The V and J ends lost 0 bases and 6 bases, in that order; junction bases with no gene match: 4. Germline-derived CDR1 and CDR2 are SGHRS and YFSETQ. Here the CDR3 reads CASSLEGGPDTQYF. The CDR3, as DNA: TGCGCCAGCAGCTTGGAGGGAGGGCCGGATACGCAGTATTTT.

The chain couples TRBV6-2 or TRBV6-3 to TRBJ1-5, with D tentatively TRBD1 (6 bases). The germline CDR1 and CDR2 sequences are MNHEY and SVGEGT. The ends were cut back, 4 bases at V and 7 bases at J, with 11 bases in the middle. The CDR3 runs to 13 residues. In nucleotides, the CDR3 is TGTGCCAGCAGTTTCCAGGGGAGCCAGCCCCAGCATTTT. Its protein is CASSFQGSQPQHF.

The chain recombines TRBV5-6 with TRBJ2-3; TRBD2 matches 10 bases. CDR3 length: 18 amino acids. Germline trimming cut 4 bases from V and 4 bases from J; bases unmatched to any gene: 15. CDR1 SGHDT and CDR2 YYEEEE come from the germline V gene. CDR3 loop: CASSQKVGLAGVSDTQYF. The CDR3 DNA sequence: TGTGCCAGCAGCCAGAAGGTCGGGCTAGCGGGAGTGTCAGATACGCAGTATTTT.

The V call is TRBV30, the J call TRBJ1-4, with D tentatively TRBD1 (5 bases). V shed 4 bases and J shed 8 bases, with 14 bases lying between them. Germline V gene data show CDR1 as GTSNPN and CDR2 as SVGIG (reference sequence). This CDR3 is 13 amino acids long. The CDR3 sequence is CAWTPARVEKLFF. CDR3 bases: TGTGCCTGGACCCCCGCCAGGGTCGAAAAACTGTTTTTT.

The chain links TRBV6-2 or TRBV6-3 to TRBJ2-1; 7 bases match TRBD2. Germline V lookup: CDR1 MNHEY, CDR2 SVGEGT. Trimming at V came to 2 bases and at J to 3 bases, leaving 13 bases not matched to a gene. This CDR3 spans 18 amino acids. The CDR3 here is CASSYEARRRELYNEQFF. DNA of the CDR3: TGTGCCAGCAGTTACGAGGCACGAAGGCGGGAGCTCTACAATGAGCAGTTCTTC.

The chain has TRBV19 and TRBJ2-6; D not resolved. This CDR3 has 16 residues. V was clipped by 10 bases and J by 0 bases, with 16 bases between them. Germline assignment: CDR1 LNHDA and CDR2 SQIVND (reference sequence). Written as DNA, the CDR3 is TGTGCCATTATTATAGATCACGACTCTGGGGCCAACGTCCTGACTTTC. Translated, it gives CAIIIDHDSGANVLTF.

This chain uses TRBV28 with TRBJ1-1, with a tentative D call TRBD1 (5 bases). Germline assignment: CDR1 MDHEN and CDR2 SYDVKM. The length of the CDR3 is 11 residues. V was shortened by 8 bases and J by 8 bases, with 12 bases between the two germline ends. The CDR3 bases are TGTGCCAGCGCTAGGTGGGACGAAGCTTTCTTT. This translates into CASARWDEAFF.

CDR3 sequence: CASSIGGREQETQYF. The CDR3 DNA is TGTGCCAGCAGCATAGGGGGACGGGAACAAGAGACCCAGTACTTC. The J gene is TRBJ2-5, the V gene TRBV11-1, with a possible D match to TRBD1 (6 bases). The CDR3 covers 15 residues. The V gene lost 5 bases and the J gene lost 2 bases, with 15 bases spanning the gap. Looked up from germline, CDR1 is SGHAT and CDR2 is FQDESV (reference sequence).

A remark on this clone: The junction departs from the called germline gene at one end, perhaps through a read error. The V and J genes are TRBV7-7 and TRBJ1-5; no reliable D call. This CDR3 is built from 15 residues. Germline CDR1 is SSHAT and CDR2 is FNYEAQ (reference sequence). The chain's CDR3 is CASSLCGDSNQPQHF. CDR3 nucleotide sequence: TGTGCTAGCAGCTTATGTGGTGACAGCAATCAGCCCCAGCATTTT.

This clone showed up just once. The chain joins TRBV7-3 to TRBJ2-1; 10 bases are shared with TRBD2. The CDR3 runs 19 residues. Unmatched junction bases numbered 16, after V lost 5 bases and J lost 3 bases. Germline CDR1 SGHTA, CDR2 FQGTGA. Here the CDR3 reads CASSPHPRAASGSYNEQFF. In DNA, the CDR3 is TGTGCCAGCAGCCCACATCCCCGGGCGGCTAGCGGGAGCTACAATGAGCAGTTCTTC.